This T cell receptor (beta chain) was identified during a study of CD4 T cells in relation to SARS-CoV-2 and coronaviruses. As for the study in general: The HLA restriction of the shared crossreactive spike epitopes was mapped. Study-wide findings and caveats: Memory recall responses, not primary responses primed in culture, are what the assay detects.

The data were produced by immunoSEQ multiplex PCR, yet TCRdb's version contains in-frame clones alone and is incomplete. Seen here are about 64,000 clones, about 94% observed once, and the top ten hold around 0.14%. CD4+ T cells from unexposed donors were obtained before the COVID-19 pandemic (2011-2018). A word on this clone: Its target is unknown. At one end the junction does not follow the germline gene, possibly because of a read error.

CDR1 is LGHNA, CDR2 YNFKEQ, per germline. The CDR3 length is 13 residues. The sequence was obtained from a human donor in good health. This chain uses TRBV4-2 with TRBJ2-7; 8 bases are a match to TRBD2. The specimen was naive CD4+ T cells from PBMCs. Subset specified: naive CD4+ T cells isolated by negative enrichment. DNA of the CDR3: TGTGCCAGCAGCCAAGACCCAGCGGGAGTTTGTTCCTTC. Translation gives CASSQDPAGVCSF.